This TCR beta chain was recovered during a study of memory B cells and T cells in multiple sclerosis. V lost 1 base and J 0 bases, leaving 9 bases between the germline ends. Germline V gene lookup returns CDR1 SEHNR and CDR2 FQNEAQ (reference sequence). This CDR3 is built from 15 residues. To note about this clone: Its cognate antigen is unknown.

The method was immunoSEQ multiplex PCR; TCRdb's version includes in-frame clones alone and lacks a portion of them. The table includes roughly 45,000 clones, more than 65% detected once. After stimulus-free culture, autoproliferating CFSE-dim and non-proliferating CFSE-high T cells were sequenced separately. Replicate wells were pooled after less than eight days of stimulus-free culture of under 5.5x10^7 CFSE-labeled PBMCs. J is TRBJ1-1 and V is TRBV7-9, with D perhaps TRBD1 (6 bases). The source of this sequence is a human donor with multiple sclerosis. Sequences were obtained from PBMCs from blood kept in culture. Written as DNA, the CDR3 is TGTGCCAGCAGCTTAGTTACAGGGATGAACACTGAAGCTTTCTTT. This encodes CASSLVTGMNTEAFF.